This T cell receptor (beta chain) was identified in a study of cytomegalovirus exposure and HLA in healthy donors. Notes on the study in general: The study had only CMV serostatus as immune exposure information.

Germline-derived CDR1 and CDR2 are SQVTM and ANQGSEA. V dropped 7 bases and J dropped 7 bases, with 22 bases sitting between them. The CDR3 length is 14 residues. The PCR ran on 60 Vbeta and 13 Jbeta primers. The data were produced by immunoSEQ multiplex PCR, yet TCRdb's version contains in-frame clones alone and is incomplete. The table lists some 90,000 clones, approximately 72% of them singletons. With regard to this clone: Antigen: not known.

Sequences were obtained from PBMCs. V gene TRBV29-1 combines with J gene TRBJ2-5; TRBD2 might be the D (6 bases). The receptor's source is a woman in her forties in good health and CMV-seronegative. CDR3 bases: TGCAGCGCCGTCCCTAGCGCAACCTGGGGGACCCAGTACTTC. Protein product: CSAVPSATWGTQYF.